The TCR gamma chain under discussion was sequenced for a study of human gamma delta and Vdelta1 T cells. Overall study results and limits: Acute myeloid leukemia was reportedly broadly targeted by polyclonal Delta One T cells.

TCRdb reanalysed the PCR reads via CATT. The top ten hold more than 2% of the sample, which has several thousand gamma-chain clones, around 45% seen once. The CDR3 is made up of 17 amino acids. The trim removed 0 bases at V and 3 bases at J, leaving 10 bases unmatched. The V gene's germline CDR1 is VTNTFY and CDR2 YDVSTARD (reference sequence). This clone was seen a few times. Antigen: not known. Sequenced input: Vdelta1 gamma-delta T cells from blood grown in culture (DOT cells). The V gene is TRGV3, the J gene TRGJP1. The receptor was isolated from a human donor in good health. The CDR3 spells CATWDRPLVSTGWFKIF. CDR3 sequence (DNA): TGTGCCACCTGGGACAGGCCTCTCGTGTCCACTGGTTGGTTCAAGATATTT.